The present entry profiles one T cell receptor (beta chain) with its context. The V gene's germline CDR1 is SGHAT and CDR2 FQNNGV. The CDR3 totals 14 residues. V lost 0 bases to trimming and J lost 3 bases, with 8 bases between them. Authors' analysis steps: Amplification of reference gene primers provided the estimated nucleated cell counts. The table came from immunoSEQ multiplex PCR; TCRdb's copy has only in-frame clones and leaves some out. That table gives V, J and clone size, and the DNA gave D and trimming. The sample carries 160,000 or so clones, just over 90% recorded once. This specimen comes from a study of blood T cell repertoires in COVID-19.

V and J are TRBV11-2 and TRBJ1-1, with D possibly matching TRBD1 (5 bases). The TCR was taken from a man between 18 and 29 years old with acute or convalescent COVID-19. The sample taken for sequencing was peripheral blood. The CDR3 spells CASSLDRGYTEAFF. The DNA for the CDR3 is TGTGCCAGCAGCTTAGATAGGGGCTACACTGAAGCTTTCTTT.